This TCR beta chain was retrieved from a study of shared clonotypes between healthy human individuals. Sequencing of unsorted PBMC DNA was carried out using ten immunoSEQ deep assay plates. Assay: immunoSEQ multiplex PCR; the TCRdb copy retains only in-frame clones and omits some. The sample lists fewer than 600,000 clones, more than 75% occurring once. The receptor was derived from a woman aged 35 to 49 in good health. Some clones in this sample may be carry-over from other donors' samples. Sequencing was performed on PBMCs.

The CDR3 protein is CASSKDREDEQYF. The CDR3 nucleotides are TGTGCCAGCAGCAAGGACAGGGAGGACGAGCAGTACTTC. The rearrangement joins TRBV7-9 to TRBJ2-5; the match to TRBD1 covers 8 bases. The end of the DNA is better explained by TRBJ2-7, so the J call may be wrong. The germline gives CDR1 SEHNR, CDR2 FQNEAQ (reference sequence). CDR3 size: 13 residues.